This is a list of T cell receptor beta chains from one sample in a study of cytomegalovirus exposure and HLA in healthy donors. Produced via immunoSEQ multiplex PCR; TCRdb's table is partial and in-frame only. Seen here are about 110,000 clones, roughly 70% observed once, and the top ten hold 8% to 9.5%. Sample: PBMCs. These receptor sequences come from a man aged 25-40 years in good health and CMV-seropositive. Each CDR3 is given with its conserved first and last residue. The order of the fields is J gene, V gene, clone size, D gene, CDR3 DNA, CDR3 protein. A D gene is named only where the DNA matches it firmly. Not all rows give a size; the values are once, few, many and, for expanded clones, a class.

TRBJ2-2 | TRBV30 | - | - | TGTGCCTGGTATGACAGAAGGGCCGGGGAGCTGTTTTTT | CAWYDRRAGELFF
TRBJ2-1 | TRBV7-7 | - | - | TGTGCTAGCAGCTTAGCCGTTCGGGGTGAGCAGTTCTTC | CASSLAVRGEQFF
TRBJ2-7 | TRBV5-4 | - | - | TGTGCCAGCAGAAGGGTTGAGCCTACAGGTGCTTCCTACGAGCAGTACTTC | CASRRVEPTGASYEQYF
TRBJ2-3 | TRBV11-2 | - | - | TGTGCCAGCAGCTTAGATCGATCGAGGGATACGCAGTATTTT | CASSLDRSRDTQYF
TRBJ1-1 | TRBV2 | - | TRBD1 | TGTGCCAGCAGTACCGGGACAGGGAACACTGAAGCTTTCTTT | CASSTGTGNTEAFF
TRBJ1-1 | TRBV7-7 | - | TRBD1 | TGTGCTAGCAGCCTCTGGACAGGGTCCCTGAACACTGAAGCTTTCTTT | CASSLWTGSLNTEAFF
TRBJ1-4 | TRBV7-2 | - | - | TGTGCCAGCAGCTTAGTACAGGGAGCTAATGAAAAACTGTTTTTT | CASSLVQGANEKLFF
TRBJ2-5 | TRBV7-2 | - | TRBD2 | TGTGCCAGCAGCTTAGTTTGGGCTAGCGGGGGGGCCGTGAAGACCCAGTACTTC | CASSLVWASGGAVKTQYF
TRBJ2-1 | TRBV5-1 | - | TRBD1 | TGCGCCAGCAGCTTGGGACAGGGTGGGTCGATTGAGCAGTTCTTC | CASSLGQGGSIEQFF
TRBJ1-5 | TRBV29-1 | few | - | TGCAGCGTTGAACAGGGCCGCGATCAGCCCCAGCATTTT | CSVEQGRDQPQHF
TRBJ1-4 | TRBV27 | - | - | TGTGCCAGCCCGGGGGTCGGGCAGCGGTCCGTACTGTTTTTT | CASPGVGQRSVLFF
TRBJ2-3 | TRBV5-6 | - | - | TGTGCCAGCAGCTTGGGACGTTTCGACACCACAGATACGCAGTATTTT | CASSLGRFDTTDTQYF
TRBJ2-3 | TRBV19 | - | TRBD2 | TGTGCCAGTAGCCGACTAGCGGGAGGCCCCGGTACGCAGTATTTT | CASSRLAGGPGTQYF
TRBJ2-7 | TRBV5-1 | once | TRBD1 | TGCGCCAGCAGCTTAGGGACAGGAGCCTACGAGCAGTACTTC | CASSLGTGAYEQYF
TRBJ2-3 | TRBV28 | few | TRBD2 | TGTGCCAGCAGTTCCTCCCACCTCAGGAGGGGTGTAGCGGGAGCCAACACAGATACGCAGTATTTT | CASSSSHLRRGVAGANTDTQYF
TRBJ1-2 | TRBV28 | - | - | TGTGCCAGCAGTTTATTCAGGACTAACTATGGCTACACCTTC | CASSLFRTNYGYTF
TRBJ2-7 | TRBV14 | - | TRBD2 | TGTGCCAGCAGCCAGGGGGGGGGTTTCTACGAGCAGTACTTC | CASSQGGGFYEQYF
TRBJ2-1 | TRBV11-3 | - | TRBD1 | TGTGCCAGCAGCTTAGACGGGACAGAAAACAATGAGCAGTTCTTC | CASSLDGTENNEQFF
TRBJ2-3 | TRBV6-1 | once | - | TGTGCCAGCAGTGATCGGTCAGATACGCAGTATTTT | CASSDRSDTQYF
TRBJ1-1 | TRBV5-8 | few | - | TGTGCCAGCAGCTTATACATGAACACTGAAGCTTTCTTT | CASSLYMNTEAFF
TRBJ1-6 | TRBV5-1 | - | TRBD1 | TGCGCCAGCAGCTTGGAGGGACAGGGAACCTATAATTCACCCCTCCACTTT | CASSLEGQGTYNSPLHF
TRBJ1-1 | TRBV6-6 | - | TRBD1 | TGTGCCAGCAGCCGGGGACAGTCGGCTGAAGCTTTCTTT | CASSRGQSAEAFF
TRBJ1-5 | TRBV29-1 | - | - | TGCAGCGTTGAGGGCAAGCCCCAGCATTTT | CSVEGKPQHF
TRBJ2-3 | TRBV6-1 | - | TRBD1 | TGTGCCAGCAGTGAGGACAGGGGATCAGATACGCAGTATTTT | CASSEDRGSDTQYF